Each of the 13 T cell receptor beta chains below was sequenced from the same sample in a study of beta chain features in type 1 diabetes. Whole-study results and caveats: Type 1 diabetes patients had TCRB CDR3s that were shorter (moderately but significantly so) in all four CD4+ subsets.

Their antigen targets remain unknown. Since all of the isolated RNA was reverse transcribed, expressed TCRB transcripts were what got sequenced. Using immunoSEQ multiplex PCR, the repertoire was profiled, and TCRdb retains in-frame clones only, with some absent. The sample holds about 650,000 clones; around 12% are singletons and the top ten take roughly 0.11%. Specimen: naive CD4+ T cells from blood. The receptors stem from a man aged 30 to 45 with type 1 diabetes.

This clone was seen a handful of times. V and J are TRBV20-1 and TRBJ2-7; tentatively, D is TRBD2 (5 bases). This CDR3 is 11 amino acids long. Deletions cut 3 bases from V and 4 bases from J, with 7 bases between. From germline, CDR1 is DFQATT and CDR2 SNEGSKA (reference sequence). As DNA, the CDR3 is TGCAGTGCTAGCGGGGAGTACGAGCAGTACTTC. It specifies CSASGEYEQYF.

This clone turned up a few times. The chain links TRBV29-1 to TRBJ1-2; D not certain. The CDR3 has 12 amino acids. CDR1 is SQVTM, CDR2 ANQGSEA, per germline. V lost 7 bases and J 3 bases, leaving 12 bases between the germline ends. CDR3 nucleotides: TGCAGCGCCTCGGAAGGCGACTATGGCTACACCTTC. It codes for CSASEGDYGYTF.

The table lists this clone with a few counts. The same CDR3 is also encoded by other DNA sequences in this sample. The chain uses TRBV9 and TRBJ2-5, with D possibly matching TRBD2 (6 bases). Looked up from germline, CDR1 is SGDLS and CDR2 is YYNGEE. The V end was cut by 0 bases, the J end by 4 bases, with 10 bases between. CDR3 length equals 14 residues. The DNA for the CDR3 is TGTGCCAGCAGCGTAGTCGGGGGAGGAGAGACCCAGTACTTC. It is translated as CASSVVGGGETQYF. The full variable domain, rest sourced from reference TRBV9 and TRBJ2-5, is DSGVTQTPKHLITATGQRVTLRCSPRSGDLSVYWYQQSLDQGLQFLIQYYNGEERAKGNILERFSAQQFPDLHSELNLSSLELGDSALYFCASSVVGGGETQYFGPGTRLLVL.

This clone was detected only a few times. The V and J genes are TRBV19 and TRBJ2-5; a possible D gene is TRBD1 (6 bases). Germline V gene data show CDR1 as LNHDA and CDR2 as SQIVND (reference sequence). Trimming shortened V by 6 bases and J by 6 bases, and 17 bases separated the two germline ends. The CDR3 contains 14 residues. The CDR3 bases are TGTGCCAGTAGCGAGACAGGTCCTAGCAAGACCCAGTACTTC. This encodes CASSETGPSKTQYF.

This clone appeared a few times. The chain joins TRBV29-1 to TRBJ2-7; D may be TRBD1 (5 bases). The CDR3 is 13 amino acids. V lost 6 bases to trimming and J lost 2 bases, with 14 bases between them. Germline V lookup: CDR1 SQVTM, CDR2 ANQGSEA. CDR3 residues: CSVPGPAPYEQYF. The DNA for the CDR3 is TGCAGCGTACCAGGGCCCGCTCCCTACGAGCAGTACTTC.

This clone has a handful of counts. The chain uses TRBV9 and TRBJ1-6, with D tentatively TRBD1 (5 bases). The CDR3 is 16 amino acids. Trimming left V 5 bases short and J 10 bases short, with 22 bases between. The germline CDR1 and CDR2 sequences are SGDLS and YYNGEE. The CDR3, as DNA: TGTGCCAGCAGTGGCGGGTCGGGGCAGTTACAATCACCCCTCCACTTT. It codes for CASSGGSGQLQSPLHF.

This clone was detected a few times. The CDR3 loop reads CASTEGRNYGYTF. The CDR3 nucleotides are TGTGCCAGCACCGAAGGACGAAACTATGGCTACACCTTC. The rearrangement joins TRBV6-6 to TRBJ1-2; no reliable D call. Germline loops: CDR1 MNHNY, CDR2 SVGAGI (reference sequence). With 7 bases removed from V and 2 bases from J, the gap between germline ends came to 11 bases. The CDR3 has 13 residues.

This clone was counted a few times. The chain links TRBV2 to TRBJ1-2; 8 nucleotides line up with TRBD1. CDR1 is SNHLY and CDR2 is FYNNEI in the germline V gene. V gave up 6 bases and J gave up 6 bases; unmatched junction bases: 3. The CDR3 runs to 12 residues. CDR3 sequence: CASREQGDGYTF. CDR3 coding DNA: TGTGCCAGCAGGGAACAGGGGGATGGCTACACCTTC.

This clone was seen more than once but under ten times. The chain combines TRBV7-9 with TRBJ2-7; 9 bases are shared with TRBD1. CDR1 and CDR2 from the germline V gene are SEHNR and FQNEAQ (reference sequence). CDR3 length equals 14 residues. After removal of 2 bases from V and 6 bases from J, the junction contained 5 bases not matched to a gene. CDR3 sequence (DNA): TGTGCCAGCAGCTTACTGGGACAGGGCTTCGAGCAGTACTTC. This codes for CASSLLGQGFEQYF.

The genes are TRBV30 and TRBJ1-5, with D tentatively TRBD1 (5 bases). Germline values: CDR1 GTSNPN, CDR2 SVGIG (reference sequence). The CDR3 runs 12 residues. Trimming left V 4 bases short and J 10 bases short, with 14 bases between. The CDR3 coding sequence is TGTGCCTGGAATAGGGGAAAGGGTCCCCAGCATTTT. It yields the protein CAWNRGKGPQHF.

This clone was seen only a few times. V usage is TRBV13 and J usage is TRBJ2-6; D unresolved. With 1 base removed from V and 3 bases from J, the gap between germline ends came to 13 bases. The CDR3 spans 17 residues. The germline V gene has CDR1 PRHDT and CDR2 FYEKMQ (reference sequence). CDR3 residues: CASSLVPAGGGANVLTF. The CDR3 coding sequence is TGTGCCAGCAGCTTAGTGCCGGCCGGCGGTGGGGCCAACGTCCTGACTTTC.

J is TRBJ1-3 and V is TRBV9; D gene unclear. In germline, CDR1 is SGDLS, CDR2 YYNGEE. The V and J ends lost 3 bases and 4 bases respectively, with 11 bases between them. This CDR3 is built from 14 residues. The CDR3: CASSDRGTGNTIYF. CDR3 bases: TGTGCCAGCAGCGACCGCGGAACGGGAAACACCATATATTTT.

This clone has more than one count but fewer than ten. The chain has TRBV18 and TRBJ1-5; D may be TRBD1 (6 bases). Germline V CDR1 and CDR2: KGHSH, LQKENI. The CDR3 has 16 residues. Trimming cost V 3 bases and J 2 bases, with 14 bases left between them. The DNA for the CDR3 is TGTGCCAGCTCACCTTGGGGGGCGAGCGGCAATCAGCCCCAGCATTTT. It is translated as CASSPWGASGNQPQHF.